The sequence of this T cell receptor (beta chain) was determined in a study of T-cell memory formation after mild COVID-19. This clonotype was picked up a small number of times. V lost 8 bases, J lost 0 bases, and 14 bases lay in between. CDR1 SNHLY and CDR2 FYNNEI come from the germline V gene. The CDR3 length is 15 residues. TCRdb analysed the 5' RACE reads with MiXCR anew, one entry per CDR3 protein. The repertoire includes 560,000 or so distinct CDR3 sequences, 15% to 20% of them detected once, and just over 8% sits in the top ten. The gene calls are TRBV2 and TRBJ1-3; D is ambiguous. This TCR came from an adult woman who had mild COVID-19 (a few samples of this study predate the infection). Cell type and time point are not known. The sequenced sample was PBMCs or a T cell subset sorted from them (not recorded which). The CDR3 DNA reads as TGTGCCAGCTGGCGAGGCAGCCTCTCTGGAAACACCATATATTTT. It specifies CASWRGSLSGNTIYF.